Detailed here is one TCR beta chain. The record originates from a study of blood T cell repertoires in COVID-19. Study summary: Both acute and convalescent COVID-19 samples were obtained from the United States, Italy and Spain.

Cohort placement rested on clinical history that participants reported themselves. Some clones are missing from TCRdb's copy, which holds only in-frame ones; the method was immunoSEQ multiplex PCR. The data hold hundreds of thousands of clones, with roughly 87% observed a single time. Sequenced material: PBMCs or T cells enriched from blood (not recorded which). This sequence was found in a woman between 18 and 30 years old who had recovered from COVID-19.

In DNA, the CDR3 is TGTGCCAGCAGCTTCCAATACAGGGGGAACACTGAAGCTTTCTTT. It translates to CASSFQYRGNTEAFF. V is TRBV7-8 and J is TRBJ1-1; 7 nucleotides line up with TRBD1. The CDR3 is 15 residues long. Germline V gene sequence: CDR1 SGHVS, CDR2 FQNEAQ. V gave up 3 bases and J gave up 1 base; unmatched junction bases: 5.